Listed below are T cell receptor beta chains from one sample, sequenced in a study of T cell responses to AZD1222 COVID-19 vaccine. Using immunoSEQ multiplex PCR, the repertoire was profiled, and TCRdb retains in-frame clones only, with some absent. The table shows around 100,000 clones, with around nine tenths occurring only once. Sample: peripheral blood, taken on day 0 of AZD1222 vaccination. These receptors originate from an adult in good health. Both conserved end residues are part of each CDR3. A D gene is named only where the DNA matches it firmly. Size values are once, few and many counts, or a class for expanded clones, and some rows have none.

v_call	d_call	j_call	clone_size	cdr3_nt	cdr3_aa
TRBV7-2	TRBD2	TRBJ2-2	NA	TGTGCCAGCAGCTTAGTAGCGGGAGGGCCAAGCACCGGGGAGCTGTTTTTT	CASSLVAGGPSTGELFF
TRBV7-9	NA	TRBJ2-1	NA	TGTGCCAGCAGCTTAGTACAGGGCGATAATGAGCAGTTCTTC	CASSLVQGDNEQFF
TRBV27	NA	TRBJ2-1	NA	TGTGCCAGCAGTTTAGGGAGTCTCAATGAGCAGTTCTTC	CASSLGSLNEQFF
TRBV7-9	NA	TRBJ1-1	NA	TGTGCCAGCAGCTCCCAACAGGAGAACACTGAAGCTTTCTTT	CASSSQQENTEAFF
TRBV7-6	NA	TRBJ2-5	NA	TGTGCCAGCAGCTTAGGAGCTAGCGCACAAGAGACCCAGTACTTC	CASSLGASAQETQYF
TRBV4-3	TRBD2	TRBJ2-1	NA	TGCGCCAGCAGCCAAGATGGAAGCGGGAGTACTCATGAGCAGTTCTTC	CASSQDGSGSTHEQFF
TRBV7-2	TRBD2	TRBJ2-7	NA	TGTGCCAGCAGCTTATCAACGGCGGGGGGGCAGGACGAGCAGTACTTC	CASSLSTAGGQDEQYF
TRBV28	TRBD1	TRBJ1-2	NA	TGTGCCAGCAGTGCAGGGGGGTATGGCTACACCTTC	CASSAGGYGYTF
TRBV7-6	NA	TRBJ1-2	NA	TGTGCCAGCAGCATGCTTACCGACTATGGCTACACCTTC	CASSMLTDYGYTF
TRBV5-1	TRBD2	TRBJ2-1	NA	TGCGCCAGCAGCGCTTTAGCGGGGGGCTCCTACAATGAGCAGTTCTTC	CASSALAGGSYNEQFF
TRBV12-3/TRBV12-4	NA	TRBJ1-1	NA	TGTGCCAGCAGTTTAGCATTAGGGACTGAAGCTTTCTTT	CASSLALGTEAFF
TRBV7-9	NA	TRBJ2-5	once	TGTGCCAGCAGCTTGATGGGGGGGACCCAGTACTTC	CASSLMGGTQYF
TRBV7-7	NA	TRBJ1-1	NA	TGTGCTAGCAGCTTAGATCCGGGCACTGAAGCTTTCTTT	CASSLDPGTEAFF
TRBV28	NA	TRBJ2-7	NA	TGTGCCAGCAGTTTGCTCGGGGGAATAAGGTCCTACGAGCAGTACTTC	CASSLLGGIRSYEQYF
TRBV5-8	NA	TRBJ1-3	NA	TGTGCCAGCAGCTGGGGGTTTTCTGGAAACACCATATATTTT	CASSWGFSGNTIYF
TRBV3-1/TRBV3-2	NA	TRBJ1-2	NA	TGTGCCACCGCCCAGCCTAACTATGGCTACACCTTC	CATAQPNYGYTF
TRBV5-4	NA	TRBJ1-2	NA	TGTGCCAGCAGCCAGGGTCACAGTTATGGCTACACCTTC	CASSQGHSYGYTF
TRBV5-1	NA	TRBJ1-3	NA	TGCGCCAGCAGTCCAGGGGACTCTGGAAACACCATATATTTT	CASSPGDSGNTIYF
TRBV7-3	NA	TRBJ2-2	NA	TGTGCCAGCAGCTTAGGCCCAGCGAACACCGGGGAGCTGTTTTTT	CASSLGPANTGELFF
TRBV6-1	NA	TRBJ2-1	NA	TGTGCCAGCAGTGGTGTAGTGAGTATACCACGGGATGAGCAGTTCTTC	CASSGVVSIPRDEQFF
TRBV28	TRBD1	TRBJ1-2	once	TGTGCCAGCAGTTTCCTTGACAGGGACTACTATGGCTACACCTTC	CASSFLDRDYYGYTF
TRBV5-1	NA	TRBJ1-2	few	TGCGCCAGCAGCTTTGGGGATAGCGGCTACACCTTC	CASSFGDSGYTF
TRBV2	NA	TRBJ1-4	NA	TGTGCCAGCAGGGGCACAGGGCATAATGAAAAACTGTTTTTT	CASRGTGHNEKLFF
TRBV7-9	NA	TRBJ1-1	NA	TGTGCCAGCAGCTTAGAAGTACAGACCACTGAAGCTTTCTTT	CASSLEVQTTEAFF
TRBV5-1	NA	TRBJ1-4	NA	TGCGCCAGCAGCTCGTCGGTTGCAACTAATGAAAAACTGTTTTTT	CASSSSVATNEKLFF
TRBV6-1	NA	TRBJ1-5	NA	TGTGCCAGCAGTGACATGGGGGGTATCAATCAGCCCCAGCATTTT	CASSDMGGINQPQHF
TRBV7-9	NA	TRBJ2-7	NA	TGTGCCAGCAGCTTAGTCTGGCGGGGAACCTACGAGCAGTACTTC	CASSLVWRGTYEQYF
TRBV9	NA	TRBJ2-1	NA	TGTGCCAGCAGCGTAAGTGGAGGGACCTCCTACAATGAGCAGTTCTTC	CASSVSGGTSYNEQFF
TRBV7-3	TRBD2	TRBJ2-5	NA	TGTGCCAGCAGCCTAGGGACTAGGGTCACGGAGACCCAGTACTTC	CASSLGTRVTETQYF
TRBV7-3	NA	TRBJ1-6	NA	TGTGCCAGCAGCTTGGGGACACCATATAATTCACCCCTCCACTTT	CASSLGTPYNSPLHF
TRBV7-2	NA	TRBJ1-5	NA	TGTGCCAGCAGCTTCTCGCCATGGCAGGACAATCAGCCCCAGCATTTT	CASSFSPWQDNQPQHF
TRBV11-2	NA	TRBJ1-2	NA	TGTGCCAGCAGCCGGGCTAAGGGCTACACCTTC	CASSRAKGYTF
TRBV5-1	NA	TRBJ2-5	NA	TGCGCCAGCAGCTGGGCAGTCCCACAAGAGACCCAGTACTTC	CASSWAVPQETQYF
TRBV7-2	NA	TRBJ1-6	few	TGTGCCAGCAGTTTGGTTCGGGGTAGGAACAATTCACCCCTCCACTTT	CASSLVRGRNNSPLHF
TRBV29-1	NA	TRBJ1-1	NA	TGCAGCGTTGATGGCAGTTCAACTGAAGCTTTCTTT	CSVDGSSTEAFF
TRBV3-1/TRBV3-2	TRBD2	TRBJ2-5	NA	TGTGCCAGCAGCCAAGAGGTCGGGGGGTTGGAGACCCAGTACTTC	CASSQEVGGLETQYF
TRBV18	NA	TRBJ2-4	NA	TGTGCCAGCTCACCTTCCGGGCCTAAAATTCAGTACTTC	CASSPSGPKIQYF
TRBV7-9	NA	TRBJ2-3	NA	TGTGCCAGCAGCTTTCAGTCGCTAAGCACAGATACGCAGTATTTT	CASSFQSLSTDTQYF
TRBV4-2	TRBD1	TRBJ1-4	NA	TGTGCCAGCAGCGACGCCTGGGCAGGGGGCAATGAAAAACTGTTTTTT	CASSDAWAGGNEKLFF